The 19 T cell receptor beta chains given below trace back to one sample, sequenced in a study of T cell responses to AZD1222 COVID-19 vaccine. Data came from immunoSEQ multiplex PCR; TCRdb stores just in-frame clones and leaves some out. In the table there are about 60,000 clones, approximately 86% of which are singletons. The sequenced sample was peripheral blood, obtained on day 0 of AZD1222 vaccination. Source of these receptors: an adult in good health.

V and J are TRBV18 and TRBJ2-6; D unresolved. The CDR3 is 14 amino acids. V dropped 1 base and J dropped 0 bases, with 1 base sitting between them. CDR1 and CDR2 (germline): KGHSH, LQKENI. CDR3 protein: CASSPLSGANVLTF. The CDR3 DNA reads as TGTGCCAGCTCACCACTCTCTGGGGCCAACGTCCTGACTTTC.

This clone was detected a few times. The genes are TRBV3-1 (or the pseudogene TRBV3-2) and TRBJ1-6; a possible D gene is TRBD1 (6 bases). Trimming removed 3 bases from V and 7 bases from J, with 10 bases in between. The CDR3 spans 14 residues. Germline CDR1 is LGHDT and CDR2 is YNNKEL (reference sequence). CDR3 DNA: TGTGCCAGCAGCCAGGGGACAATGAATTCACCCCTCCACTTT. Translation: CASSQGTMNSPLHF.

This clone was picked up one time. The chain joins TRBV4-1 to TRBJ2-6; the D gene could be TRBD1 or TRBD2 (5 bases each). V lost 0 bases and J 0 bases, leaving 12 bases between the germline ends. Germline V CDR1 and CDR2: MGHRA, YSYEKL. The CDR3 length is 18 residues. CDR3 sequence reads: CASSQDAARGSGANVLTF. The CDR3 coding sequence is TGCGCCAGCAGCCAAGATGCCGCGAGGGGCTCTGGGGCCAACGTCCTGACTTTC.

This chain links TRBV5-4 with TRBJ2-1, with TRBD2 identical over 7 bases. The junction had 18 bases not matched to a gene; V was cut back by 6 bases and J by 9 bases. CDR3 length: 16 residues. Germline CDR1 SGHNT, CDR2 YYREEE (reference sequence). In DNA form, the CDR3 reads TGTGCCAGCATCCCCCTCGGGGGAGGGACGATCGGTGAGCAGTTCTTC. The encoded protein is CASIPLGGGTIGEQFF.

V gene TRBV23-1 combines with J gene TRBJ2-4, with 14 nucleotides matching TRBD2. TRBV23-1 is an open reading frame, and its role is uncertain. The CDR3 consists of 18 residues. V was clipped by 4 bases and J by 0 bases; unmatched bases: 5. The CDR3 DNA sequence: TGCGCCAGCAGTCTTGGGACTAGCGGGAGATTAGCCAAAAACATTCAGTACTTC. Amino acids: CASSLGTSGRLAKNIQYF.

This clone came up a few times. This CDR3 is CASMGQKGMNTEAFF. The CDR3 nucleotides are TGTGCCAGTATGGGACAGAAGGGGATGAACACTGAAGCTTTCTTT. This chain uses TRBV19 with TRBJ1-1; 7 bases are a match to TRBD1. V shed 7 bases, J shed 0 bases, and the junction held 8 bases outside the gene matches. In germline, CDR1 is LNHDA, CDR2 SQIVND (reference sequence). CDR3 size: 15 residues.

The rearrangement links TRBV19 to TRBJ1-5, with TRBD1 matching 9 bases. The CDR3 length is 16 residues. The germline V gene has CDR1 LNHDA and CDR2 SQIVND (reference sequence). Losses at the gene ends were 4 bases for V and 7 bases for J; bases not matched to a gene: 11. The CDR3 spells CASSRRDRESSQPQHF. The CDR3 DNA follows: TGTGCCAGTAGTAGGAGGGACAGGGAGAGTAGCCAGCCCCAGCATTTT.

The chain uses TRBV5-1 and TRBJ1-4, with 7 nucleotides matching TRBD1. Per the germline V gene, CDR1 is SGHRS and CDR2 is YFSETQ. CDR3 length equals 15 residues. J was trimmed by 5 bases and V by 4 bases; bases with no gene match: 8. This CDR3 reads CASSATGEVNEKLFF. The CDR3 coding sequence is TGCGCCAGCAGCGCTACAGGGGAGGTGAATGAAAAACTGTTTTTT.

The V call is TRBV4-1, the J call TRBJ1-1, with a weak D call TRBD1 (5 bases). This CDR3 has 12 residues. V was cut by 1 base and J by 7 bases, with 7 bases left in between. Germline loops: CDR1 MGHRA, CDR2 YSYEKL. Here the CDR3 DNA reads TGCGCCAGCAGCCAAGGACAGCTTGAAGCTTTCTTT. It is translated as CASSQGQLEAFF.

This chain uses TRBV18 with TRBJ2-7; D may correspond to TRBD1 or TRBD2 (6 bases each). The V end was cut by 8 bases, the J end by 3 bases, with 20 bases between. This CDR3 contains 15 residues. Germline V gene data show CDR1 as KGHSH and CDR2 as LQKENI. CDR3 DNA sequence: TGTGCCAGCGGAACGGGGGCGGCTAAAGGCTACGAGCAGTACTTC. Protein: CASGTGAAKGYEQYF.

The V gene is TRBV4-3, the J gene TRBJ2-1; D ambiguous. Germline V gene sequence: CDR1 LGHNA, CDR2 YSLEER. Trimming removed 0 bases from V and 0 bases from J, with 9 bases in between. The CDR3 has 16 amino acids. The CDR3 region is CASSQDLVSSYNEQFF. The CDR3 DNA reads TGCGCCAGCAGCCAAGATCTAGTGAGCTCCTACAATGAGCAGTTCTTC.

The chain employs TRBV7-9 and TRBJ2-5; no firm D call. Trimming removed 4 bases from V and 1 base from J, with 13 bases in between. CDR3 size: 15 residues. Germline V gene sequence: CDR1 SEHNR, CDR2 FQNEAQ (reference sequence). Here the CDR3 reads CASSSHSSLQETQYF. CDR3 bases: TGTGCCAGCAGCTCCCACTCAAGCCTCCAAGAGACCCAGTACTTC.

The rearrangement uses TRBV5-5 and TRBJ2-5, with D maybe TRBD2 (5 bases). The germline V gene has CDR1 SGHKS and CDR2 YYEKEE (reference sequence). This CDR3 has 14 residues. V lost 1 base and J 3 bases, leaving 10 bases between the germline ends. The CDR3 here is CASSLSKGEETQYF. CDR3 DNA sequence: TGTGCCAGCAGCTTGTCAAAGGGAGAAGAGACCCAGTACTTC.

This chain links TRBV10-1 with TRBJ2-3; tentative D call: TRBD2 (6 bases). Trimming removed 0 bases at V and 5 bases at J, with 24 bases between. CDR1 WNHNN and CDR2 SYGVQD come from the germline V gene (reference sequence). CDR3 size: 19 residues. The DNA for the CDR3 is TGCGCCAGCAGTGAGTCGGAGGGACGGAGTGGCGGGGCGGAAGATACGCAGTATTTT. Protein sequence: CASSESEGRSGGAEDTQYF.

CDR3 sequence (DNA): TGTGCCAGCAGCTTGTCCCCGAGGGACACTGAAGCTTTCTTT. It codes for CASSLSPRDTEAFF. This chain connects TRBV5-6 to TRBJ1-1; D unclear. The germline V gene encodes CDR1 SGHDT and CDR2 YYEEEE. This CDR3 is 14 amino acids long. The V end was cut by 1 base, the J end by 3 bases, with 10 bases between.

V is TRBV4-3 and J is TRBJ1-2; possibly TRBD1 for D (5 bases). V was cut by 0 bases and J by 7 bases, with 18 bases left in between. CDR1 is LGHNA and CDR2 is YSLEER in the germline V gene. This CDR3 is built from 16 residues. In DNA form, the CDR3 reads TGCGCCAGCAGCCAAGAGCATTCCATGGGGCGCTCTGGCTACACCTTC. Translating gives CASSQEHSMGRSGYTF.

The V call is TRBV2, the J call TRBJ2-1, with 8 nucleotides matching TRBD2. In germline, CDR1 is SNHLY, CDR2 FYNNEI. With V trimmed by 5 bases and J by 2 bases, 5 bases remained unmatched. CDR3 length equals 15 residues. CDR3 nucleotide sequence: TGTGCCAGCAGTTCTAGCGGGCAAGCCTACAATGAGCAGTTCTTC. This sequence encodes CASSSSGQAYNEQFF.

The chain has TRBV9 and TRBJ2-5; D is perhaps TRBD1 or TRBD2 (6 bases each). Germline CDR1 and CDR2: SGDLS and YYNGEE. This CDR3 is 16 amino acids long. The germline V and J ends were trimmed by 0 bases and 5 bases, with 17 bases remaining between them. The CDR3 spells CASSVEMGGALETQYF. In DNA, the CDR3 is TGTGCCAGCAGCGTAGAAATGGGGGGCGCATTGGAGACCCAGTACTTC.

This clone was recorded once. The gene calls are TRBV30 and TRBJ1-5, with D uncertain. The CDR3 is 13 residues long. Germline V lookup: CDR1 GTSNPN, CDR2 SVGIG (reference sequence). V was clipped by 2 bases and J by 5 bases, with 10 bases between them. CDR3 DNA sequence: TGTGCCTGGAGTCTGGCAGGAGATCAGCCCCAGCATTTT. It yields the protein CAWSLAGDQPQHF.